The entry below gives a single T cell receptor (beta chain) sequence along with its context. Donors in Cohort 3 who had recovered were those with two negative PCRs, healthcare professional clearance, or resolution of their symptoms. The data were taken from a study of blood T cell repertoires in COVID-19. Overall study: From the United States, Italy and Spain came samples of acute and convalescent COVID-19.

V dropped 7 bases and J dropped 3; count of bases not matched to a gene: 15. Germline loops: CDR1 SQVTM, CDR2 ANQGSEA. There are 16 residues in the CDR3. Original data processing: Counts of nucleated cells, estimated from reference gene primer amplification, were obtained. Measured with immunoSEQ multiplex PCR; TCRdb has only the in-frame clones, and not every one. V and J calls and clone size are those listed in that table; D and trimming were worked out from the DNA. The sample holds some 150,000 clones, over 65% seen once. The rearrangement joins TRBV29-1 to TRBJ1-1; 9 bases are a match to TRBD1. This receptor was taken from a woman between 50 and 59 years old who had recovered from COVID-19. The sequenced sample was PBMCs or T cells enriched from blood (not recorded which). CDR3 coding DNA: TGCAGCGGGGGGAGGACAGGGGTTCGAGATCACACTGAAGCTTTCTTT. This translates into CSGGRTGVRDHTEAFF.